A single sample gave rise to the 27 T cell receptor beta chains below, sequenced in a study of blood T cell repertoires in COVID-19. Data came from immunoSEQ multiplex PCR; TCRdb stores just in-frame clones and leaves some out. The repertoire holds 110,000 to 150,000 clones, with around 87% as singletons. Input material: PBMCs or T cells enriched from blood (not recorded which). The receptor source for this set is a man in his fifties or sixties who had recovered from COVID-19.

This sequence joins TRBV11-1 and TRBJ1-1, with D uncertain. Germline V CDR1 and CDR2: SGHAT, FQDESV (reference sequence). The CDR3 loop spans 14 amino acids. Trimming left V 0 bases short and J 0 bases short, with 5 bases between. In nucleotides, the CDR3 is TGTGCCAGCAGCTTAGCAGCGATGAACACTGAAGCTTTCTTT. Translation gives CASSLAAMNTEAFF. The complete variable domain, with remaining parts taken from reference TRBV11-1 and TRBJ1-1, reads EAEVAQSPRYKITEKSQAVAFWCDPISGHATLYWYRQILGQGPELLVQFQDESVVDDSQLPKDRFSAERLKGVDSTLKIQPAELGDSAMYLCASSLAAMNTEAFFGQGTRLTVV.

The chain recombines TRBV5-4 with TRBJ2-1; 8 nucleotides agree with TRBD2. Trimming took 4 bases from V and 5 from J; bases not matched to a gene: 8. This CDR3 region has 15 residues. CDR1 is SGHNT and CDR2 is YYREEE in the germline V gene (reference sequence). The CDR3 sequence is CASSKMGLGDNEQFF. The CDR3 region has the DNA TGTGCCAGCAGCAAAATGGGACTAGGAGACAATGAGCAGTTCTTC. Using reference TRBV5-4 and TRBJ2-1 for the parts outside the CDR3, the full variable domain is ETGVTQSPTHLIKTRGQQVTLRCSSQSGHNTVSWYQQALGQGPQFIFQYYREEENGRGNFPPRFSGLQFPNYSSELNVNALELDDSALYLCASSKMGLGDNEQFFGPGTRLTVL.

This clone was found a few times. This sequence joins TRBV30 and TRBJ1-2; a weak D match, TRBD1 (6 bases). Trimming shortened V by 8 bases and J by 8 bases, and 12 bases separated the two germline ends. This CDR3 is built from 10 residues. CDR1 is GTSNPN and CDR2 is SVGIG in the germline V gene (reference sequence). CDR3 nucleotide sequence: TGTGCCGGACAGTTGTTGGGCTACACCTTC. It is translated as CAGQLLGYTF.

The V call is TRBV19, the J call TRBJ1-5; D is uncertain. CDR3 length equals 14 residues. V lost 1 base, J lost 6 bases, and 10 bases lay in between. Germline CDR1 and CDR2: LNHDA and SQIVND (reference sequence). This CDR3 is CASSIGGVGQPQHF. DNA for the CDR3: TGTGCCAGTAGTATAGGGGGAGTCGGTCAGCCCCAGCATTTT.

This sequence joins TRBV5-4 and TRBJ2-2, with D unclear. Trimming removed 4 bases at V and 6 bases at J, with 7 bases between. The CDR3 totals 12 residues. Germline V gene data show CDR1 as SGHNT and CDR2 as YYREEE (reference sequence). CDR3 DNA sequence: TGTGCCAGCAGCCCACGGGCCGGGGAGCTGTTTTTT. This gives the protein CASSPRAGELFF.

The chain employs TRBV7-2 and TRBJ1-2; 7 bases align to TRBD1. The CDR3 loop spans 14 amino acids. Germline V gene lookup returns CDR1 SGHTA and CDR2 FQGNSA. After removal of 5 bases from V and 7 bases from J, the junction contained 10 bases not matched to a gene. This CDR3 is CASSTRDSRPGYTF. The CDR3 DNA reads TGTGCCAGCAGCACGCGGGACAGTCGGCCTGGCTACACCTTC.

This chain joins TRBV3-1 (or the pseudogene TRBV3-2) and TRBJ2-2; TRBD1 matches 8 bases. V dropped 4 bases and J dropped 5; count of bases not matched to a gene: 3. CDR1 LGHDT and CDR2 YNNKEL come from the germline V gene (reference sequence). The CDR3 is made up of 14 amino acids. This CDR3 reads CASSRQGWTGELFF. In DNA, the CDR3 is TGTGCCAGCAGCCGACAGGGGTGGACCGGGGAGCTGTTTTTT.

The chain couples TRBV5-4 to TRBJ1-1; tentative D call: TRBD1 (5 bases). Germline assignment: CDR1 SGHNT and CDR2 YYREEE (reference sequence). V lost 0 bases and J 4 bases, leaving 19 bases between the germline ends. This CDR3 is 17 amino acids long. CDR3 protein: CASSLGSVGREGTEAFF. The CDR3 nucleotides read TGTGCCAGCAGCTTGGGTTCTGTGGGCAGGGAGGGCACTGAAGCTTTCTTT.

V and J are TRBV18 and TRBJ2-1; 7 bases line up with TRBD1. The germline gives CDR1 KGHSH, CDR2 LQKENI. This CDR3 spans 14 amino acids. The V segment lost 3 bases and the J segment 8 bases; nucleotides outside the gene matches: 7. The CDR3 spells CASSPMTGLDEQFF. DNA for the CDR3: TGTGCCAGCTCACCTATGACAGGGCTGGATGAGCAGTTCTTC.

The chain recombines TRBV28 with TRBJ2-7; 11 bases align to TRBD2. Germline CDR1 and CDR2: MDHEN and SYDVKM. The CDR3 runs 15 residues. Germline trimming cut 4 bases from V and 6 bases from J; bases unmatched to any gene: 8. The CDR3 loop is CASSSTSGSLTEQYF. The DNA of the CDR3 is TGTGCCAGCAGTTCCACTAGCGGGAGTTTGACCGAGCAGTACTTC. The full variable domain, with the rest looked up from reference TRBV28 and TRBJ2-7, is DVKVTQSSRYLVKRTGEKVFLECVQDMDHENMFWYRQDPGLGLRLIYFSYDVKMKEKGDIPEGYSVSREKKERFSLILESASTNQTSMYLCASSSTSGSLTEQYFGPGTRLTVT.

This chain links TRBV15 with TRBJ2-2; 10 bases align to TRBD2. Germline V CDR1 and CDR2: LNHNV, YYDKDF (reference sequence). The CDR3 has 16 amino acids. The ends lost 6 bases at V and 3 bases at J; junction bases unmatched: 7. The CDR3 coding sequence is TGTGCCACCAGAAGAACCGGGACTAGCGACACCGGGGAGCTGTTTTTT. This encodes CATRRTGTSDTGELFF.

Written as DNA, the CDR3 is TGTGCCAGCAGCATTATCAATCTCCGGGTTGCCTATAATTCACCCCTCCACTTT. Translating it yields CASSIINLRVAYNSPLHF. The chain uses TRBV7-9 and TRBJ1-6; D uncertain. The V end lost 5 bases, the J end lost 2 bases, and 19 bases lay between the germline ends. Germline V gene sequence: CDR1 SEHNR, CDR2 FQNEAQ (reference sequence). This CDR3 is 18 amino acids long.

The chain couples TRBV30 to TRBJ1-6; D is unresolved. The V gene's germline CDR1 is GTSNPN and CDR2 SVGIG (reference sequence). V gave up 8 bases and J gave up 14 bases, with 16 bases separating them. This CDR3 region has 11 residues. CDR3 in DNA: TGTGCCGCCGAAAACGGAGCGGCCCTCCACTTT. Translation gives CAAENGAALHF.

The rearrangement uses TRBV28 and TRBJ2-7, with 9 positions matching TRBD2. The CDR3 is 14 amino acids. CDR1 and CDR2 from the germline V gene are MDHEN and SYDVKM. The trim removed 6 bases at V and 3 bases at J, leaving 6 bases unmatched. The CDR3 reads CASRPTSGYYEQYF. Written as DNA, the CDR3 is TGTGCCAGCAGACCGACTAGCGGATACTACGAGCAGTACTTC.

J is TRBJ2-4 and V is TRBV28; TRBD1 might be the D (6 bases). The CDR3 runs 13 residues. V was pared by 6 bases and J by 7 bases, with 13 bases between. Germline CDR1 MDHEN, CDR2 SYDVKM. The CDR3 spells CASRKQGLNIQYF. DNA of the CDR3: TGTGCCAGCAGAAAACAGGGTTTGAACATTCAGTACTTC.

This sequence joins TRBV2 and TRBJ2-5, with 11 bases matching TRBD2. J was trimmed by 5 bases and V by 5 bases; bases with no gene match: 13. Germline loops: CDR1 SNHLY, CDR2 FYNNEI. CDR3 length: 17 amino acids. CDR3 nucleotide sequence: TGTGCCAGCAGTCCCCGGGATAGCGGGAGGGCCTTGGAGACCCAGTACTTC. As protein: CASSPRDSGRALETQYF.

The chain uses TRBV5-1 and TRBJ2-5; 12 nucleotides align to TRBD1. V trimming: 4 bases; J trimming: 5 bases; junction bases outside the gene matches: 6. This CDR3 is built from 15 residues. The germline CDR1 and CDR2 sequences are SGHRS and YFSETQ. The CDR3: CASSPGTGGGETQYF. The CDR3 DNA reads as TGCGCCAGCAGCCCCGGGACAGGGGGCGGGGAGACCCAGTACTTC.

The chain links TRBV27 to TRBJ1-5; D gene unclear. The V end was cut by 5 bases, the J end by 4 bases, with 9 bases between. The CDR3 extends over 13 amino acids. Germline loops: CDR1 MNHEY, CDR2 SMNVEV (reference sequence). CDR3 protein: CASSPGRNQPQHF. The CDR3 DNA follows: TGTGCCAGCAGTCCCGGGAGGAATCAGCCCCAGCATTTT.

The V gene is TRBV6-5, the J gene TRBJ1-1, with D hard to call. With 5 bases removed from V and 4 bases from J, the gap between germline ends came to 11 bases. From germline, CDR1 is MNHEY and CDR2 SVGAGI. This CDR3 comprises 13 residues. The CDR3 protein is CASSTTKSTEAFF. The CDR3 DNA follows: TGTGCCAGCAGTACCACTAAAAGCACTGAAGCTTTCTTT.

The genes are TRBV19 and TRBJ1-5; possibly TRBD1 for D (5 bases). Trimming cost V 7 bases and J 4 bases, with 17 bases left between them. The CDR3 has 15 residues. The germline V gene encodes CDR1 LNHDA and CDR2 SQIVND (reference sequence). The CDR3 spells CASTLLGQFNQPQHF. Here the CDR3 DNA reads TGTGCCAGTACCTTACTGGGGCAGTTTAATCAGCCCCAGCATTTT.

V and J are TRBV5-4 and TRBJ2-5, with 12 bases lining up with TRBD1. CDR1 SGHNT and CDR2 YYREEE come from the germline V gene (reference sequence). J lost 4 bases, V lost 3 bases, and 4 bases had no gene match. The CDR3 is 15 amino acids. DNA for the CDR3: TGTGCCAGCAGCTGGGGGACAGGGGGCAGAGAGACCCAGTACTTC. Residues: CASSWGTGGRETQYF.

CDR3 sequence: CASSLTGANTEAFF. The CDR3 region has the DNA TGCGCCAGCAGCTTGACAGGGGCCAACACTGAAGCTTTCTTT. The chain has TRBV5-1 and TRBJ1-1, with 7 positions matching TRBD1. The CDR3 is made up of 14 amino acids. Germline-derived CDR1 and CDR2 are SGHRS and YFSETQ. The V and J ends lost 1 base and 2 bases, in that order; junction bases with no gene match: 2.

The V and J genes are TRBV2 and TRBJ2-5, with a possible D match to TRBD2 (5 bases). Germline loops: CDR1 SNHLY, CDR2 FYNNEI. The CDR3 has 13 amino acids. V shed 7 bases and J shed 2 bases, with 11 bases lying between them. Here the CDR3 DNA reads TGTGCCAGCAATCGAGGGTGGCAAGAGACCCAGTACTTC. The encoded protein is CASNRGWQETQYF. Drawing the rest from reference TRBV2 and TRBJ2-5, the complete variable domain is EPEVTQTPSHQVTQMGQEVILRCVPISNHLYFYWYRQILGQKVEFLVSFYNNEISEKSEIFDDQFSVERPDGSNFTLKIRSTKLEDSAMYFCASNRGWQETQYFGPGTRLLVL.

V is TRBV29-1 and J is TRBJ2-6, with 7 bases lining up with TRBD1. The CDR3 is made up of 13 amino acids. The V segment lost 3 bases and the J segment 4 bases; nucleotides outside the gene matches: 0. CDR1 and CDR2 from the germline V gene are SQVTM and ANQGSEA. The CDR3 DNA is TGCAGCGTTGAGACAGGGGGGGCCAACGTCCTGACTTTC. Translation gives CSVETGGANVLTF.

This chain links TRBV6-6 with TRBJ1-1; D might be TRBD1 (5 bases). The CDR3 has 14 residues. Germline V lookup: CDR1 MNHNY, CDR2 SVGAGI (reference sequence). Trimming took 5 bases from V and 1 from J, leaving 11 bases between them. CDR3: CASSTGLWNTEAFF. In DNA form, the CDR3 reads TGTGCCAGCAGTACAGGATTATGGAACACTGAAGCTTTCTTT.

The gene calls are TRBV4-1 and TRBJ2-2, with TRBD1 matching over 7 bases. The V and J ends lost 5 bases and 2 bases, in that order; junction bases with no gene match: 11. This CDR3 comprises 17 residues. Germline loops: CDR1 MGHRA, CDR2 YSYEKL. Here the CDR3 reads CASSRSPGQINTGELFF. For the CDR3, the DNA is TGCGCCAGCAGCAGATCCCCGGGACAGATAAACACCGGGGAGCTGTTTTTT.

This rearrangement joins TRBV27 to TRBJ2-1, with D tentatively TRBD1 (5 bases). This CDR3 is 14 amino acids long. Germline V lookup: CDR1 MNHEY, CDR2 SMNVEV (reference sequence). Trimming removed 6 bases from V and 0 bases from J, with 9 bases in between. The CDR3 DNA sequence: TGTGCCAGCAGGCGGACAACCTCCTACAATGAGCAGTTCTTC. Encoded protein: CASRRTTSYNEQFF.